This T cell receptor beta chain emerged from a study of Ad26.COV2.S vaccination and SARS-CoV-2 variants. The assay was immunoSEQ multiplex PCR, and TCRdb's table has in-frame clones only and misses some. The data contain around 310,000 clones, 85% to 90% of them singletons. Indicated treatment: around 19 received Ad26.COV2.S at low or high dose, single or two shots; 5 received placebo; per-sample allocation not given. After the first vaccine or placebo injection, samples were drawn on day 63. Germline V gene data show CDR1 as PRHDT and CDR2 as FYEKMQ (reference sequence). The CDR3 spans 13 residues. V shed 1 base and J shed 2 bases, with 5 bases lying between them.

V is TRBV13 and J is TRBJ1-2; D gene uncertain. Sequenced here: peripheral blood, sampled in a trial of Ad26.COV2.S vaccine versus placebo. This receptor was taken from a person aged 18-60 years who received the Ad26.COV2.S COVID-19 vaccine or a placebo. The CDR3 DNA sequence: TGTGCCAGCAGCTTAGTCAAAAACTATGGCTACACCTTC. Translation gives CASSLVKNYGYTF.